Each of the 23 T cell receptor beta chains below was sequenced from the same sample in a study of human T cells and chemical hapten exposure. TCRdb used MiXCR to reprocess the RACE reads, holding one entry per CDR3 protein. The table shows about 40,000 distinct CDR3 sequences, with approximately 3.4% occurring only once. The time point: patch test 2, 6 weeks after DPC sensitization. Treatment meaning: therapeutic diphenylcyclopropenone sensitization with weekly scalp DPC. Sequencing was performed on whole blood, taken in connection with sensitization to the hapten diphenylcyclopropenone (DPC). The receptors come from a man in his forties or fifties with alopecia areata. Some clones in this sample may be carry-over from other donors' samples.

Ten or more counts support this clonotype. The genes are TRBV18 and TRBJ2-1, with 7 bases identical to TRBD2. CDR3 size: 15 residues. The junction had 6 bases not matched to a gene; V was cut back by 3 bases and J by 4 bases. Germline V gives CDR1 KGHSH, CDR2 LQKENI. CDR3 residues: CASSPGLTSYNEQFF. The CDR3 DNA follows: TGTGCCAGCTCACCGGGACTAACTTCGTACAATGAGCAGTTCTTC.

This clonotype was counted ten times or more. The rearrangement joins TRBV6-2 or TRBV6-3 to TRBJ2-1, with 13 nucleotides matching TRBD2. Per the germline V gene, CDR1 is MNHEY and CDR2 is SVGEGT. The CDR3 loop spans 14 amino acids. Trimming took 6 bases from V and 9 from J; bases not matched to a gene: 5. DNA for the CDR3: TGTGCCAGCAGCCGACTAGCGGGAGGAGCTGAGCAGTTCTTC. Amino acid sequence: CASSRLAGGAEQFF.

This clonotype was seen repeatedly, ten times or more. J is TRBJ2-7 and V is TRBV19; 8 bases are a match to TRBD1. The length of the CDR3 is 15 residues. J gave up 3 bases and V 6 bases, and 10 bases lay outside the gene matches. Germline V lookup: CDR1 LNHDA, CDR2 SQIVND (reference sequence). This CDR3 is CASRTTGGRGYEQYF. The CDR3 coding sequence is TGTGCCAGTAGAACCACAGGGGGTCGGGGCTACGAGCAGTACTTC.

This clonotype appeared many times. The chain has TRBV28 and TRBJ2-5, with a possible D match to TRBD1 (6 bases). This CDR3 region has 14 residues. Germline V gene lookup returns CDR1 MDHEN and CDR2 SYDVKM. Trimming pared 5 bases from V and 1 base from J, leaving 11 bases between. The chain's CDR3 is CASSARQVQETQYF. As DNA, the CDR3 is TGTGCCAGCAGTGCGCGACAGGTCCAAGAGACCCAGTACTTC.

This clonotype was counted many times. The chain uses TRBV24-1 and TRBJ2-7; D is perhaps TRBD2 (5 bases). Trimming removed 5 bases from V and 3 bases from J, with 10 bases in between. Per germline, CDR1 KGHDR and CDR2 SFDVKD. The CDR3 sequence is 13 residues long. The CDR3 spells CATSVSGNYEQYF. CDR3 bases: TGTGCCACCAGTGTTTCGGGAAACTACGAGCAGTACTTC.

This clonotype was counted between two and nine times. The rearrangement links TRBV6-2 or TRBV6-3 to TRBJ2-7, with 13 bases matching TRBD2. The CDR3 spans 15 residues. The junction had 6 bases not matched to a gene; V was cut back by 6 bases and J by 4 bases. CDR1 is MNHEY and CDR2 is SVGEGT in the germline V gene. The CDR3 spells CASSRRLAGGYEQYF. Here the CDR3 DNA reads TGTGCCAGCAGCAGAAGACTAGCGGGAGGATACGAGCAGTACTTC.

The table lists this clonotype with many counts. The chain uses TRBV6-2 or TRBV6-3 and TRBJ2-7, with unresolved D. Trimming shortened V by 3 bases and J by 7 bases, and 13 bases separated the two germline ends. The CDR3 is made up of 13 amino acids. Germline V gene data show CDR1 as MNHEY and CDR2 as SVGEGT. The CDR3 DNA is TGTGCCAGCAGTTATGACTTGACTCCGGAGCAGTACTTC. It is translated as CASSYDLTPEQYF.

This clonotype turned up a few times. This chain links TRBV20-1 with TRBJ2-7, with TRBD2 identical over 15 bases. The junction had 5 bases not matched to a gene; V was cut back by 7 bases and J by 7 bases. The V gene's germline CDR1 is DFQATT and CDR2 SNEGSKA (reference sequence). This CDR3 contains 13 residues. CDR3 sequence: CSGGTSGRSEQYF. The CDR3 DNA follows: TGCAGTGGAGGGACTAGCGGGAGGAGTGAGCAGTACTTC.

The sample holds many counts of this clonotype. This chain joins TRBV7-2 and TRBJ1-1; D unresolved. Trimming stripped 4 bases from V and 5 bases from J, with 14 bases between. The CDR3 totals 14 residues. Germline assignment: CDR1 SGHTA and CDR2 FQGNSA. The CDR3 DNA reads as TGTGCCAGCAGCTCCCCCCGTATGGGAACTGAAGCTTTCTTT. Translating it yields CASSSPRMGTEAFF.

This clonotype has a count of ten or more. The gene calls are TRBV3-1 and TRBJ2-7, with a possible D match to TRBD2 (5 bases). In germline, CDR1 is LGHDT, CDR2 YNNKEL (reference sequence). V lost 1 base, J lost 7 bases, and 11 bases lay in between. The CDR3 contains 13 residues. CDR3 nucleotides: TGTGCCAGCAGCCAAGGGCTAGCCTGGGAGCAGTACTTC. It specifies CASSQGLAWEQYF.

This clonotype was found many times. The chain links TRBV5-5 to TRBJ2-7; D is perhaps TRBD2 (6 bases). V gave up 1 base and J gave up 4 bases, with 12 bases separating them. The CDR3 is 14 residues long. The germline V gene encodes CDR1 SGHKS and CDR2 YYEKEE (reference sequence). CDR3 region: CASSLREGRYEQYF. In DNA form, the CDR3 reads TGTGCCAGCAGCTTGCGTGAGGGGAGGTACGAGCAGTACTTC.

This clonotype was recorded many times. This chain joins TRBV6-5 and TRBJ2-3; D gene uncertain. CDR3 length: 13 amino acids. The V gene lost 7 bases and the J gene lost 3 bases, with 11 bases spanning the gap. Germline loops: CDR1 MNHEY, CDR2 SVGAGI. DNA of the CDR3: TGTGCCAGCACTAAGACCGCTACAGATACGCAGTATTTT. Its translation is CASTKTATDTQYF.

The V and J genes are TRBV18 and TRBJ2-3, with TRBD2 matching 7 bases. V shed 3 bases and J 7 bases; nucleotides not matched to a gene: 10. The CDR3 length is 15 residues. The germline V gene encodes CDR1 KGHSH and CDR2 LQKENI. This CDR3 reads CASSPAAGRFNTQYF. Here the CDR3 DNA reads TGTGCCAGCTCACCGGCAGCGGGAAGATTCAATACGCAGTATTTT.

The sample holds many counts of this clonotype. The chain employs TRBV12-3 or TRBV12-4 and TRBJ1-1; D is unclear. CDR3 size: 14 residues. The ends were cut back, 1 base at V and 0 bases at J, with 6 bases in the middle. The CDR3 is CASSLGELNTEAFF. The CDR3 DNA sequence: TGTGCCAGCAGTTTAGGGGAACTGAACACTGAAGCTTTCTTT.

This clonotype was seen repeatedly, ten times or more. The chain carries TRBV14 and TRBJ2-4, with 9 positions matching TRBD2. The germline V gene has CDR1 SGHDN and CDR2 FVKESK. V shed 3 bases, J shed 4 bases, and the junction held 7 bases outside the gene matches. CDR3 length equals 16 residues. For the CDR3, the DNA is TGTGCCAGCAGCCAGGGGACTAGCCTTGGGAAAAACATTCAGTACTTC. This translates into CASSQGTSLGKNIQYF. The full variable domain, its missing parts supplied by reference TRBV14 and TRBJ2-4, is EAGVTQFPSHSVIEKGQTVTLRCDPISGHDNLYWYRRVMGKEIKFLLHFVKESKQDESGMPNNRFLAERTGGTYSTLKVQPAELEDSGVYFCASSQGTSLGKNIQYFGAGTRLSVL.

This clonotype appeared many times. The J gene is TRBJ2-3, the V gene TRBV12-2. TRBV12-2 is marked as a pseudogene. This CDR3 contains 18 residues. The CDR3 protein is CASRLVIEVAPVTDTQYF. The CDR3 nucleotides are TGTGCAAGTCGCTTAGTTATCGAGGTGGCACCGGTCACAGATACGCAGTATTTT.

At least ten counts were recorded for this clonotype. The V gene is TRBV6-2 or TRBV6-3, the J gene TRBJ2-6; D is uncertain. The CDR3 is made up of 15 amino acids. V was shortened by 2 bases and J by 2 bases, with 7 bases between the two germline ends. Per the germline V gene, CDR1 is MNHEY and CDR2 is SVGEGT. The CDR3 spells CASSYEAAGANVLTF. The CDR3 DNA is TGTGCCAGCAGTTACGAGGCGGCTGGGGCCAACGTCCTGACTTTC.

This clonotype has ten or more counts. The rearrangement joins TRBV7-9 to TRBJ2-7; 8 bases line up with TRBD2. Germline V gives CDR1 SEHNR, CDR2 FQNEAQ (reference sequence). Trimming at V came to 6 bases and at J to 7 bases, leaving 14 bases not matched to a gene. This CDR3 is 15 amino acids long. CDR3 sequence reads: CASSPERGKLGEQYF. CDR3 nucleotides: TGTGCCAGCAGTCCGGAGCGGGGGAAATTGGGGGAGCAGTACTTC.

This clonotype was detected many times. The chain couples TRBV12-3 or TRBV12-4 to TRBJ2-1; 9 nucleotides agree with TRBD2. V lost 4 bases and J lost 9; bases outside the gene matches: 10. The CDR3 length is 15 residues. The CDR3 DNA sequence: TGTGCCAGCAGTTCGGCGGGAGGGGATCGGGGTGAGCAGTTCTTC. This codes for CASSSAGGDRGEQFF.

The rearrangement uses TRBV9 and TRBJ2-2; D gene unclear. Trimming cost V 4 bases and J 0 bases, with 10 bases left between them. The CDR3 consists of 15 residues. From germline, CDR1 is SGDLS and CDR2 YYNGEE. CDR3 nucleotides: TGTGCCAGCAGCTTCCGGGCTTCGAACACCGGGGAGCTGTTTTTT. Protein sequence: CASSFRASNTGELFF.

Many counts were recorded for this clonotype. This chain links TRBV6-6 with TRBJ2-3; D ambiguous. Trimming took off 0 bases at V and 5 bases at J, with 3 bases between the two ends. Germline CDR1 is MNHNY and CDR2 is SVGAGI (reference sequence). The CDR3 has 12 residues. CDR3 in amino acids: CASSYSLDTQYF. The CDR3 region has the DNA TGTGCCAGCAGTTACTCGCTAGATACGCAGTATTTT.

The sample holds many counts of this clonotype. V and J are TRBV6-5 and TRBJ1-4, with TRBD1 matching over 10 bases. The V gene end was trimmed by 5 bases and the J gene end by 8 bases; junction bases not matched to a gene: 8. Germline V gives CDR1 MNHEY, CDR2 SVGAGI. This CDR3 region has 15 residues. The CDR3 sequence is CASSNGDRGREKLFF. In DNA, the CDR3 is TGTGCCAGCAGTAATGGGGACAGGGGTAGGGAAAAACTGTTTTTT.

This clonotype was found many times. J is TRBJ1-5 and V is TRBV19; D not resolved. Germline V gene sequence: CDR1 LNHDA, CDR2 SQIVND (reference sequence). This CDR3 contains 14 residues. V lost 3 bases and J 1 base, leaving 7 bases between the germline ends. The chain's CDR3 is CASSIRVSNQPQHF. DNA for the CDR3: TGTGCCAGTAGTATCCGAGTCAGCAATCAGCCCCAGCATTTT.